These 2 T cell receptor beta chains share one sample of origin, sequenced in a study of beta chain features in type 1 diabetes. Regarding the study as a whole: Among all four CD4+ subsets, Type 1 diabetes patients had TCRB CDR3s that were moderately but significantly shorter.

These receptors have no known antigen. Expressed TCRB transcripts were sequenced because the isolated RNA had all been reverse transcribed beforehand. Clones were read by immunoSEQ multiplex PCR, and TCRdb kept only the in-frame ones, dropping some. The data hold 95,000 to 150,000 clones, with less than 20% observed a single time. The sequencing sample was made of central memory CD4+ T cells from blood. These receptors came from a man aged 25 to 40 with type 1 diabetes.

The chain recombines TRBV11-2 with TRBJ2-3, with 9 bases aligning to TRBD1. The V and J ends lost 5 bases and 3 bases, in that order; junction bases with no gene match: 3. This CDR3 spans 14 amino acids. Germline loops: CDR1 SGHAT, CDR2 FQNNGV. The CDR3 nucleotides read TGTGCCAGCAGCGCGGGACAGGGAACAGATACGCAGTATTTT. Protein product: CASSAGQGTDTQYF.

J is TRBJ2-1 and V is TRBV30, with D possibly being TRBD1 (5 bases). This CDR3 contains 14 residues. CDR1 and CDR2 from the germline V gene are GTSNPN and SVGIG (reference sequence). V lost 4 bases and J lost 2, with 12 bases in between. This chain's CDR3 is CAWTGSRPYNEQFF. CDR3 nucleotide sequence: TGTGCCTGGACAGGGTCTCGACCCTACAATGAGCAGTTCTTC.